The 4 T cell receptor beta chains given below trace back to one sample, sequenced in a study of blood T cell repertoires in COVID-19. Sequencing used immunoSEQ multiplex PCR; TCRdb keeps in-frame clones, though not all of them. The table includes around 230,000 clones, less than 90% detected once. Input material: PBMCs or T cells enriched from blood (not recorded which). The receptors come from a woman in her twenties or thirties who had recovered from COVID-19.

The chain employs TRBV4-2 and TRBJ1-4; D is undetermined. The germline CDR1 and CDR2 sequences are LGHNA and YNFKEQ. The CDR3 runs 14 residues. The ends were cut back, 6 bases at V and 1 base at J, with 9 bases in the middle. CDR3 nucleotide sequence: TGTGCCAGCAGTCTGATACTAACTAATGAAAAACTGTTTTTT. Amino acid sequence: CASSLILTNEKLFF.

CDR3 region: CASSQGGGRSPYYEQYF. DNA of the CDR3: TGCGCCAGCAGCCAAGGAGGGGGCAGGTCCCCTTACTACGAGCAGTACTTC. The chain has TRBV4-3 and TRBJ2-7; the match to TRBD1 covers 7 bases. J was trimmed by 3 bases and V by 1 base; bases with no gene match: 12. This CDR3 comprises 17 residues. The germline gives CDR1 LGHNA, CDR2 YSLEER.

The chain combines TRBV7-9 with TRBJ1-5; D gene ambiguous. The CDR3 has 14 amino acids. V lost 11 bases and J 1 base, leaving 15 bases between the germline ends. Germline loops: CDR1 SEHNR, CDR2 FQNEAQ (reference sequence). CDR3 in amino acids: CALGEAGSNQPQHF. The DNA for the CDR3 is TGTGCCCTCGGCGAGGCGGGAAGCAATCAGCCCCAGCATTTT.

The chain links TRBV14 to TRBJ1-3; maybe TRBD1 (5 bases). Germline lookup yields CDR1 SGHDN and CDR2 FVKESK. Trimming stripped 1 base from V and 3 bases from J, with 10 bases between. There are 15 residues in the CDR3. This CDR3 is CASSQVRGHGNTIYF. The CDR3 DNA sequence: TGTGCCAGCAGCCAAGTTAGAGGACATGGAAACACCATATATTTT. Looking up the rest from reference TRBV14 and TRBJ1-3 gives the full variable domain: EAGVTQFPSHSVIEKGQTVTLRCDPISGHDNLYWYRRVMGKEIKFLLHFVKESKQDESGMPNNRFLAERTGGTYSTLKVQPAELEDSGVYFCASSQVRGHGNTIYFGEGSWLTVV.